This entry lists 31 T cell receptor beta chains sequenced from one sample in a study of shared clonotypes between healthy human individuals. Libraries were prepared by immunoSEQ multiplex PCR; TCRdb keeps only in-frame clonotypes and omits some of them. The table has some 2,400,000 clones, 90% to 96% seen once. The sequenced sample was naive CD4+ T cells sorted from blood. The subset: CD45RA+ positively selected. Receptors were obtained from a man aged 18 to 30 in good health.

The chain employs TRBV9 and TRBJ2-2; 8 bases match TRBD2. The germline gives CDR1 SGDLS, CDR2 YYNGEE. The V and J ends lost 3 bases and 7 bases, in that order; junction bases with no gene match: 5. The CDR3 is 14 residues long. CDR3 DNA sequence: TGTGCCAGCAGCGACCTTAGCGGGAACGGGGAGCTGTTTTTT. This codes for CASSDLSGNGELFF. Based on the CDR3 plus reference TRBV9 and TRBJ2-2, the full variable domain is DSGVTQTPKHLITATGQRVTLRCSPRSGDLSVYWYQQSLDQGLQFLIQYYNGEERAKGNILERFSAQQFPDLHSELNLSSLELGDSALYFCASSDLSGNGELFFGEGSRLTVL.

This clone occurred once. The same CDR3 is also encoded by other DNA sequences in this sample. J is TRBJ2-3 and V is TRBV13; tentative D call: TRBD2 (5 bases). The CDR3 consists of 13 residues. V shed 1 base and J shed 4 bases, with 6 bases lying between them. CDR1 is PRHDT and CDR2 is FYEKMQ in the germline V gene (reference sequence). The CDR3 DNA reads TGTGCCAGCAGCTTAGAGAGGGCAGATACGCAGTATTTT. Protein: CASSLERADTQYF.

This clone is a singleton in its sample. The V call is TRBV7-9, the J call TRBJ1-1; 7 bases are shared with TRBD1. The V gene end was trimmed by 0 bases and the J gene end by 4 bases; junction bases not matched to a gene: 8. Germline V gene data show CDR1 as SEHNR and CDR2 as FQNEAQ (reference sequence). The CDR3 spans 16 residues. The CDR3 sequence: CASSLARGGMSTEAFF. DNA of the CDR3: TGTGCCAGCAGCTTAGCTCGAGGGGGCATGAGCACTGAAGCTTTCTTT.

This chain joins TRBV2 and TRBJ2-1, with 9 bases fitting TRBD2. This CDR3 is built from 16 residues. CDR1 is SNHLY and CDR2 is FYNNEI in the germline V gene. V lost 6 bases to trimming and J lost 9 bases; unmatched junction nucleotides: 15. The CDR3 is CASRDSGTSTLVEQFF. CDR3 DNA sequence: TGTGCCAGCAGAGACTCCGGGACTAGCACTTTGGTTGAGCAGTTCTTC. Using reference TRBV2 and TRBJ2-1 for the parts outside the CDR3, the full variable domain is EPEVTQTPSHQVTQMGQEVILRCVPISNHLYFYWYRQILGQKVEFLVSFYNNEISEKSEIFDDQFSVERPDGSNFTLKIRSTKLEDSAMYFCASRDSGTSTLVEQFFGPGTRLTVL.

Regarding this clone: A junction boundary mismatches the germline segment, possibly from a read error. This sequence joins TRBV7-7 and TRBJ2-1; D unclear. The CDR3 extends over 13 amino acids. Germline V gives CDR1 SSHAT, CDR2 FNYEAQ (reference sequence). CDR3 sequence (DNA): TGTGCTAGCAGCAATTCCGTAAACAATGAGCAGTTCTTC. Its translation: CASSNSVNNEQFF.

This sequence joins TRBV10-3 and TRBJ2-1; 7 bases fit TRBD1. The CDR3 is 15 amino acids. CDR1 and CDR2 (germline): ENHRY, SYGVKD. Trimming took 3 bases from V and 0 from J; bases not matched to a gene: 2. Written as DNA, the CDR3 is TGTGCCATCAGTGAACAGGGGAGCTCCTACAATGAGCAGTTCTTC. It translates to CAISEQGSSYNEQFF.

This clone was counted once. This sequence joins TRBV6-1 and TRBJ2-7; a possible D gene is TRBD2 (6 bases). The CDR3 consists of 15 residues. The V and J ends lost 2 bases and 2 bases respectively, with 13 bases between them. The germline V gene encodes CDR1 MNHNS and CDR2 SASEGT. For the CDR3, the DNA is TGTGCCAGCAGTGAAAGTTTCTGGGGGGCCTACGAGCAGTACTTC. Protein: CASSESFWGAYEQYF.

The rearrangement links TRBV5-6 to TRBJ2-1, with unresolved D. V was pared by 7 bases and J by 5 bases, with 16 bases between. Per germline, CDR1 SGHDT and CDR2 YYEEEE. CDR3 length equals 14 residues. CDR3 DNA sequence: TGTGCCAGCGGGTACTGGGCCCGTCACAATGAGCAGTTCTTC. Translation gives CASGYWARHNEQFF.

CDR3 sequence reads: CASSSTPAGANEQYF. CDR3 nucleotides: TGTGCCAGCTCATCCACTCCAGCGGGAGCAAACGAGCAGTACTTC. The chain couples TRBV18 to TRBJ2-7, with 8 bases matching TRBD2. The junction had 11 bases not matched to a gene; V was cut back by 5 bases and J by 5 bases. The CDR3 totals 15 residues. Germline CDR1 KGHSH, CDR2 LQKENI.

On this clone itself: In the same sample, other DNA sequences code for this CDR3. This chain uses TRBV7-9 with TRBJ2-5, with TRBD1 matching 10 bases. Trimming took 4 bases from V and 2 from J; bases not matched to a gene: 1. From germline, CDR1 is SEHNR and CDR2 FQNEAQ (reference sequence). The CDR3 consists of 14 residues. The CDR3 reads CASSSDRGQETQYF. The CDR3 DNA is TGTGCCAGCAGCTCGGACAGGGGGCAAGAGACCCAGTACTTC.

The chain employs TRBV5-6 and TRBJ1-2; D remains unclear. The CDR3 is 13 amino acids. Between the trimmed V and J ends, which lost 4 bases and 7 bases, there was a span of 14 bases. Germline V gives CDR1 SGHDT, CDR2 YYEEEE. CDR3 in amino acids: CASSPGSIAGYTF. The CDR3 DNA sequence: TGTGCCAGCAGCCCCGGGAGTATCGCTGGCTACACCTTC.

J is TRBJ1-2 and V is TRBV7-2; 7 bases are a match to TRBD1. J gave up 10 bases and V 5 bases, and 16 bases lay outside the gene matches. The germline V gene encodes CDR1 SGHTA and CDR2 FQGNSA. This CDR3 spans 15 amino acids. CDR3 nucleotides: TGTGCCAGCAGCGCGACCGGGACAGCGGTTGCTGTCTACACCTTC. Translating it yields CASSATGTAVAVYTF.

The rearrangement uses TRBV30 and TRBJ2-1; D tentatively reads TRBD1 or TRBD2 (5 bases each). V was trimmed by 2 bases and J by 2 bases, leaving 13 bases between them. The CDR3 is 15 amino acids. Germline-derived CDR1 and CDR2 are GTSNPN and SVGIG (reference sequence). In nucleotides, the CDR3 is TGTGCCTGGAGTTCGGGGACCCTTACCTACAATGAGCAGTTCTTC. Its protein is CAWSSGTLTYNEQFF.

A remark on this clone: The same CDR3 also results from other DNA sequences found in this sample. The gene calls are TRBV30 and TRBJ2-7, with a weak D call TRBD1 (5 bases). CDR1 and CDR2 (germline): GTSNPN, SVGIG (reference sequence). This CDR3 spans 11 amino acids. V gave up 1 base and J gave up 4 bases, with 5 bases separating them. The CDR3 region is CAWSDRYEQYF. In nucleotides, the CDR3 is TGTGCCTGGAGTGACAGGTACGAGCAGTACTTC.

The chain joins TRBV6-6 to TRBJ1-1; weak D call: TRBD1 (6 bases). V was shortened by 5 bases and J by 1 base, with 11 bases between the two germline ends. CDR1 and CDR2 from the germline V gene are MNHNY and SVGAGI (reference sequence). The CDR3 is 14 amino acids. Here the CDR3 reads CASSTGRANTEAFF. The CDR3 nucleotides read TGTGCCAGCAGTACAGGGAGGGCGAACACTGAAGCTTTCTTT.

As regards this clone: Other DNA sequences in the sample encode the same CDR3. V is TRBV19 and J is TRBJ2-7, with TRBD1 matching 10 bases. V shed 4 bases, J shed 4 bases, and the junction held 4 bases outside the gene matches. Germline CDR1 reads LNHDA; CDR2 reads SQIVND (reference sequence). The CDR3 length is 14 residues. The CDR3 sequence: CASSRRQGAYEQYF. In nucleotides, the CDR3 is TGTGCCAGTAGTAGACGACAGGGGGCGTACGAGCAGTACTTC. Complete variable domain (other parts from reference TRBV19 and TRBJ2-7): DGGITQSPKYLFRKEGQNVTLSCEQNLNHDAMYWYRQDPGQGLRLIYYSQIVNDFQKGDIAEGYSVSREKKESFPLTVTSAQKNPTAFYLCASSRRQGAYEQYFGPGTRLTVT.

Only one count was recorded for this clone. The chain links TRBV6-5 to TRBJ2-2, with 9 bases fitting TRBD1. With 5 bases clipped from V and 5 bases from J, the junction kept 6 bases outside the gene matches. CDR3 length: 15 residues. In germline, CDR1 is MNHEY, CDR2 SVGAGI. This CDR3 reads CASSGDRAGTGELFF. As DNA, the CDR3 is TGTGCCAGCAGTGGGGACAGGGCGGGAACCGGGGAGCTGTTTTTT.

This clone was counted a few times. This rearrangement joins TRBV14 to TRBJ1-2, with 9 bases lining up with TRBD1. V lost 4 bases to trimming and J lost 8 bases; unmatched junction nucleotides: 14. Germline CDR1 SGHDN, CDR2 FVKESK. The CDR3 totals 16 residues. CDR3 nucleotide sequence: TGTGCCAGCAGCCCAGATCTCGGACAGGGGTTAAGCGGCTACACCTTC. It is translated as CASSPDLGQGLSGYTF.

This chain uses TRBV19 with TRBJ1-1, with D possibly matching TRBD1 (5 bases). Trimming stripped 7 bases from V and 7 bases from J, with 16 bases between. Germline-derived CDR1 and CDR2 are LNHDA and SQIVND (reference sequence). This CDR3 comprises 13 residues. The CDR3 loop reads CASKRAAGGEAFF. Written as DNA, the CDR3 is TGTGCCAGTAAGAGGGCGGCCGGGGGTGAAGCTTTCTTT.

Here the CDR3 DNA reads TGTGCCATCAGTGACCCTCAGCAGGGGGCCTACGAGCAGTACTTC. Protein product: CAISDPQQGAYEQYF. V usage is TRBV10-3 and J usage is TRBJ2-7; TRBD1 agrees at 7 bases. Germline V gene lookup returns CDR1 ENHRY and CDR2 SYGVKD. V was clipped by 3 bases and J by 2 bases; unmatched bases: 7. There are 15 residues in the CDR3.

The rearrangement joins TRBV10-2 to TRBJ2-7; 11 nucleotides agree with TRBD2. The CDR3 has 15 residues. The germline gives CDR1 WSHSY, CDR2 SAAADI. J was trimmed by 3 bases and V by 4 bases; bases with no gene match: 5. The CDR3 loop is CASSVRLAGSYEQYF. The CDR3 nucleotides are TGCGCCAGCAGTGTTCGACTAGCGGGAAGCTACGAGCAGTACTTC.

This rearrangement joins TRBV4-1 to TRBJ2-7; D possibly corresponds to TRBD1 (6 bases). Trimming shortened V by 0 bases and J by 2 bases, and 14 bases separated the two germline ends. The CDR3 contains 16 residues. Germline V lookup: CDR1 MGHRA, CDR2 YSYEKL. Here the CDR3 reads CASSQDKGRGTYEQYF. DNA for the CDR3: TGCGCCAGCAGCCAAGATAAAGGCAGGGGCACCTACGAGCAGTACTTC.

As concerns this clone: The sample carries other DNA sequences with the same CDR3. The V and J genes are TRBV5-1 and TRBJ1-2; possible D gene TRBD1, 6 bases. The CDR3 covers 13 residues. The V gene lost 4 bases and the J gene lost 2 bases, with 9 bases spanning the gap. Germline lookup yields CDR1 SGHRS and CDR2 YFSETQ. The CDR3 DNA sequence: TGCGCCAGCAGCCCAACAGGGAACTATGGCTACACCTTC. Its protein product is CASSPTGNYGYTF.

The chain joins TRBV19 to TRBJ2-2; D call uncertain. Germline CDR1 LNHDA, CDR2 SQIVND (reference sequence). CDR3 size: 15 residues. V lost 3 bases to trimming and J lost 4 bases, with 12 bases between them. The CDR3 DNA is TGTGCCAGTAGTATCCAGTCACACCTCACCGGGGAGCTGTTTTTT. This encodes CASSIQSHLTGELFF.

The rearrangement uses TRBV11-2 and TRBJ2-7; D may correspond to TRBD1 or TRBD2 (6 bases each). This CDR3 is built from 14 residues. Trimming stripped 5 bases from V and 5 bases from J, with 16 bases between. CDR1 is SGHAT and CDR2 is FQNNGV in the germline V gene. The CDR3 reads CASSLLRGRDEQYF. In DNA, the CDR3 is TGTGCCAGCAGCCTCCTCCGGGGGCGGGACGAGCAGTACTTC.

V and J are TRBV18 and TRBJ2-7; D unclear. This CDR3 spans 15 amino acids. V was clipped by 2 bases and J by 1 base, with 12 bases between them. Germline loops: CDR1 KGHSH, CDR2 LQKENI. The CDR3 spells CASSPSNGPSYEQYF. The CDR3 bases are TGTGCCAGCTCACCATCGAACGGTCCTTCCTACGAGCAGTACTTC. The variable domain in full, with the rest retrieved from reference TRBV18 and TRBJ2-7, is NAGVMQNPRHLVRRRGQEARLRCSPMKGHSHVYWYRQLPEEGLKFMVYLQKENIIDESGMPKERFSAEFPKEGPSILRIQQVVRGDSAAYFCASSPSNGPSYEQYFGPGTRLTVT.

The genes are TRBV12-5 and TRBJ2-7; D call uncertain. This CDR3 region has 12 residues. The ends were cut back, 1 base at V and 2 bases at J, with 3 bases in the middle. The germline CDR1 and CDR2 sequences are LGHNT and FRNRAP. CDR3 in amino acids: CASGLAAYEQYF. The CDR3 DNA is TGTGCTAGTGGTTTGGCTGCCTACGAGCAGTACTTC. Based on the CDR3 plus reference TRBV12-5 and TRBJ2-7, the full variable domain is DARVTQTPRHKVTEMGQEVTMRCQPILGHNTVFWYRQTMMQGLELLAYFRNRAPLDDSGMPKDRFSAEMPDATLATLKIQPSEPRDSAVYFCASGLAAYEQYFGPGTRLTVT.

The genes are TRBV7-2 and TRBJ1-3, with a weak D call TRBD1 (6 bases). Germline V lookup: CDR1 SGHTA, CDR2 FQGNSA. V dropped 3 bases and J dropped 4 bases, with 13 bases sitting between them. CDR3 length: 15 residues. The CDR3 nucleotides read TGTGCCAGCAGCTTGAGGCAGGGGCAGGGAAACACCATATATTTT. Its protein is CASSLRQGQGNTIYF.

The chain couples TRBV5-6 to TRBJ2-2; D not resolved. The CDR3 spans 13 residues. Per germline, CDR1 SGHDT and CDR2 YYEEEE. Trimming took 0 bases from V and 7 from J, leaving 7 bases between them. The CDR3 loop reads CASSLDDVGELFF. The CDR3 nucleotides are TGTGCCAGCAGCTTGGATGATGTCGGGGAGCTGTTTTTT.

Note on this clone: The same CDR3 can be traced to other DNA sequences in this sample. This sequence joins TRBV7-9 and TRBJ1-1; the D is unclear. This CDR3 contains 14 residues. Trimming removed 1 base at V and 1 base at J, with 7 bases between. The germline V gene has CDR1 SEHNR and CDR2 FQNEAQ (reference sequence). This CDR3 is CASSLGVGNTEAFF. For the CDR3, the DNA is TGTGCCAGCAGCTTAGGGGTAGGGAACACTGAAGCTTTCTTT.

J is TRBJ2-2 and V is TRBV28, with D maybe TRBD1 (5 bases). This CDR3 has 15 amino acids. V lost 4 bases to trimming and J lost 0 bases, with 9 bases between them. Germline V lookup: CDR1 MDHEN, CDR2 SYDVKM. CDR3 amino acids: CASSWQGANTGELFF. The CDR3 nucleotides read TGTGCCAGCAGTTGGCAGGGCGCGAACACCGGGGAGCTGTTTTTT.